The present TCR beta chain was sequenced within a study of control samples from healthy donors and cancer patients. Only in-frame clones appear in the TCRdb table, and some are missing; sequencing was by immunoSEQ multiplex PCR. The profile shows approximately 70,000 clones, nearly 85% of them singletons. The receptor was derived from a man aged 50 or older in good health. Sequences were obtained from blood.

CDR3 loop: CASSQVAGGGYNSPLHF. The CDR3 DNA is TGTGCCAGCAGCCAAGTCGCAGGGGGCGGCTATAATTCACCCCTCCACTTT. The J gene is TRBJ1-6, the V gene TRBV14, with 8 bases lining up with TRBD1. The CDR3 covers 17 residues. Germline V gives CDR1 SGHDN, CDR2 FVKESK. J was trimmed by 3 bases and V by 1 base; bases with no gene match: 5.